A selection of T cell receptor beta chains follows, all from one sample in a study of shared clonotypes between healthy human individuals. The method was immunoSEQ multiplex PCR; TCRdb's version includes in-frame clones alone and lacks a portion of them. The top ten clones hold more than 1.5% of a sample with approximately 2,000,000 clones, roughly 93% of them seen once. Material: naive CD8+ T cells from PBMCs. These receptors all stem from a man aged 18-30 years in good health. Some clones in this sample may be carry-over from other donors' samples. Both conserved end residues are part of each CDR3. The D gene is left open where the match is weak.

>TRBJ1-2|-|TRBV29-1
CSVPDGDGDGYTF
TGCAGCGTACCGGATGGGGACGGGGATGGCTACACCTTC
>TRBJ2-1|TRBD2|TRBV7-9
CASSPGTSGAPYNEQFF
TGTGCCAGCAGCCCCGGGACTAGCGGGGCCCCATACAATGAGCAGTTCTTC
>TRBJ1-1|-|TRBV7-9
CASSFNSLNTEAFF
TGTGCCAGCAGCTTTAACAGCTTGAACACTGAAGCTTTCTTT
>TRBJ2-7|-|TRBV28
CASSLSGRRFEQYF
TGTGCCAGCAGTTTATCCGGGCGCAGGTTTGAGCAGTACTTC
>TRBJ2-7|TRBD1|TRBV5-1
CASSLAGQGWYEQYF
TGCGCCAGCAGCTTGGCCGGACAGGGTTGGTACGAGCAGTACTTC
>TRBJ2-1|-|TRBV28
CASSRGRERINEQFF
TGTGCCAGCAGCCGCGGACGGGAGCGCATCAATGAGCAGTTCTTC
>TRBJ2-3|-|TRBV27
CASRVGSTDTQYF
TGTGCCAGCCGCGTGGGAAGCACAGATACGCAGTATTTT
>TRBJ2-7|-|TRBV18
CASSPNTVRNPYEQYF
TGTGCCAGCTCACCCAATACAGTTAGGAATCCCTACGAGCAGTACTTC
>TRBJ1-1|-|TRBV30
CAWSVMDLWGTLNTEAFF
TGTGCCTGGAGTGTAATGGATTTGTGGGGGACCTTGAACACTGAAGCTTTCTTT
>TRBJ2-1|TRBD1|TRBV10-3
CAISEGTGAYNEQFF
TGTGCCATCAGTGAGGGGACAGGGGCCTACAATGAGCAGTTCTTC
>TRBJ2-7|-|TRBV9
CASSVADTYEQYF
TGTGCCAGCAGCGTAGCGGACACCTACGAGCAGTACTTC
>TRBJ2-2|-|TRBV9
CASSATGSGELFF
TGTGCCAGCAGCGCCACAGGGTCCGGGGAGCTGTTTTTT
>TRBJ1-2|-|TRBV29-1
CSVGQGFYGYTF
TGCAGCGTTGGGCAAGGTTTCTATGGCTACACCTTC
>TRBJ2-1|TRBD2|TRBV28
CASDKREKHNEQFF
TGTGCCAGCGACAAGCGGGAGAAACACAATGAGCAGTTCTTC